At least ten counts were recorded for the clone carrying this T cell receptor beta chain. Its antigen is unidentified. The authors made TCR beta libraries by quantitative 5'-RACE with molecular barcodes. TCRdb redid the calling of the 5' RACE reads with MiXCR, one entry per CDR3 protein. The sample lists about 52,000 distinct CDR3 sequences, roughly 7.3% seen once, with roughly 8.1% in the top ten. The CDR3 has 14 amino acids. CDR1 and CDR2 from the germline V gene are SQVTM and ANQGSEA. The V and J ends lost 1 base and 1 base respectively, with 7 bases between them. The sample belongs to a study of CD8 T cells in ankylosing spondylitis. The study's findings and limits: Blood of patients with ankylosing spondylitis appeared to be characterized by a TCR beta motif of several highly homologous variants. Reportedly, significant enrichment of disease-linked clones occurred in matched ankylosing spondylitis synovial fluid.

The V gene is TRBV29-1, the J gene TRBJ2-2; D not certain. The source material was blood, either unsorted or a sorted T cell fraction (not recorded which). The clonotype was recovered from a female donor with ankylosing spondylitis or in good health (not recorded which). This chain's CDR3 is CSVEVQMNTGELFF. The CDR3 coding sequence is TGCAGCGTTGAAGTACAGATGAACACCGGGGAGCTGTTTTTT.